The rows below give T cell receptor beta chains drawn from one sample of a study of blood T cells in healthy people across ages. One entry per CDR3 protein results from TCRdb running MiXCR on the 5' RACE reads. The data hold around 1,800,000 distinct CDR3 sequences, with 35% to 50% observed a single time. Sequencing input: blood. These receptors were obtained from a human donor in good health. Each CDR3 is given with its conserved first and last residue. Each record gives: clone size, V gene, J gene, D gene, CDR3 protein, CDR3 DNA. The D gene is left open where the match is weak. Rows may omit the clone size; those that give it use once, few, many or a size class.

clone size: few
V gene: TRBV20-1
J gene: TRBJ2-7
D gene: TRBD1
CDR3 protein: CSAKHGQVYEQYF
CDR3 DNA: TGCAGTGCTAAACACGGACAGGTCTACGAGCAGTACTTC

clone size: -
V gene: TRBV24-1
J gene: TRBJ2-4
D gene: -
CDR3 protein: CATSDLRNIRYF
CDR3 DNA: TGTGCCACCAGTGATTTAAGAAACATTCGGTACTTC

clone size: few
V gene: TRBV29-1
J gene: TRBJ2-3
D gene: -
CDR3 protein: CSVSLRGDTQYF
CDR3 DNA: TGCAGCGTGAGTCTACGAGGAGATACGCAGTATTTT

clone size: -
V gene: TRBV29-1
J gene: TRBJ2-3
D gene: TRBD2
CDR3 protein: CSVWGVLAGGNTQYF
CDR3 DNA: TGCAGCGTTTGGGGGGTACTAGCGGGCGGGAATACGCAGTATTTT

clone size: -
V gene: TRBV7-2
J gene: TRBJ2-3
D gene: TRBD2
CDR3 protein: CASGLKPSGGFRITDTQYF
CDR3 DNA: TGTGCCAGCGGCTTAAAGCCTAGCGGGGGGTTTCGGATCACAGATACGCAGTATTTT

clone size: -
V gene: TRBV4-3
J gene: TRBJ2-5
D gene: TRBD1
CDR3 protein: CASSQDRGTGSGTQYF
CDR3 DNA: TGCGCCAGCAGCCAAGATCGGGGGACAGGGTCGGGGACCCAGTACTTC

clone size: -
V gene: TRBV29-1
J gene: TRBJ2-2
D gene: TRBD1
CDR3 protein: CSYRGNTGELFF
CDR3 DNA: TGCAGCTACAGGGGGAACACCGGGGAGCTGTTTTTT

clone size: many
V gene: TRBV14
J gene: TRBJ1-2
D gene: -
CDR3 protein: CASSETDLLNYGYTF
CDR3 DNA: TGTGCCAGCAGCGAGACAGACTTACTCAACTATGGCTACACCTTC

clone size: many
V gene: TRBV3-1
J gene: TRBJ2-3
D gene: -
CDR3 protein: CASSRDLDTQYF
CDR3 DNA: TGTGCCAGCAGTCGGGACCTGGATACGCAGTATTTT

clone size: -
V gene: TRBV4-1
J gene: TRBJ2-3
D gene: -
CDR3 protein: CASSQDPGALSSTDTQYF
CDR3 DNA: TGCGCCAGCAGCCAGGATCCCGGGGCCCTCTCTAGCACAGATACGCAGTATTTT

clone size: -
V gene: TRBV28
J gene: TRBJ2-7
D gene: -
CDR3 protein: CASSPSPGTLRGQYF
CDR3 DNA: TGTGCCAGCAGTCCTTCCCCAGGGACTCTACGAGGGCAGTACTTC

clone size: few
V gene: TRBV10-2
J gene: TRBJ2-3
D gene: -
CDR3 protein: CASIGSPRGMKDTQYF
CDR3 DNA: TGCGCCAGCATAGGATCCCCCCGGGGGATGAAGGATACGCAGTATTTT

clone size: many
V gene: TRBV6-5
J gene: TRBJ1-5
D gene: -
CDR3 protein: CASRGVGQPQHF
CDR3 DNA: TGTGCCAGCCGTGGGGTGGGTCAGCCCCAGCATTTT

clone size: -
V gene: TRBV3-1
J gene: TRBJ1-4
D gene: TRBD1
CDR3 protein: CASTRTGEIEKLFF
CDR3 DNA: TGTGCCAGCACCCGGACAGGGGAAATTGAAAAACTGTTTTTT

clone size: few
V gene: TRBV20-1
J gene: TRBJ2-4
D gene: TRBD2
CDR3 protein: CSARLAGGTKNIQYF
CDR3 DNA: TGCAGTGCCCGACTAGCGGGGGGGACCAAAAACATTCAGTACTTC

clone size: -
V gene: TRBV28
J gene: TRBJ2-5
D gene: -
CDR3 protein: CASSTYNPAETQYF
CDR3 DNA: TGTGCCAGCAGTACCTATAACCCAGCAGAGACCCAGTACTTC

clone size: few
V gene: TRBV15
J gene: TRBJ1-2
D gene: -
CDR3 protein: CATSRPPNYGYTF
CDR3 DNA: TGTGCCACCAGCAGGCCCCCTAACTATGGCTACACCTTC

clone size: -
V gene: TRBV9
J gene: TRBJ2-1
D gene: TRBD2
CDR3 protein: CASSVPISGTSGQETQFF
CDR3 DNA: TGTGCCAGCAGCGTCCCGATCTCCGGGACTAGCGGACAAGAGACCCAGTTCTTC

clone size: -
V gene: TRBV12-3/TRBV12-4
J gene: TRBJ2-3
D gene: -
CDR3 protein: CASSNREGTDTQYF
CDR3 DNA: TGTGCCAGCAGTAACAGGGAGGGCACAGATACGCAGTATTTT

clone size: -
V gene: TRBV27
J gene: TRBJ1-6
D gene: TRBD1
CDR3 protein: CASSGTGQGTGNSPLHF
CDR3 DNA: TGTGCCAGCAGCGGAACGGGACAGGGAACGGGTAATTCACCCCTCCACTTT

clone size: few
V gene: TRBV6-5
J gene: TRBJ2-7
D gene: -
CDR3 protein: CASSYGIAYRVDEQYF
CDR3 DNA: TGTGCCAGCAGTTACGGGATAGCCTACAGGGTCGACGAGCAGTACTTC

clone size: few
V gene: TRBV20-1
J gene: TRBJ2-3
D gene: TRBD2
CDR3 protein: CSASSSGTSTDTQYF
CDR3 DNA: TGCAGTGCTAGTTCTAGCGGGACTAGCACAGATACGCAGTATTTT

clone size: -
V gene: TRBV9
J gene: TRBJ2-7
D gene: -
CDR3 protein: CASSPRSRQSYEQYF
CDR3 DNA: TGTGCCAGCAGCCCCCGATCACGACAGAGCTACGAGCAGTACTTC

clone size: -
V gene: TRBV29-1
J gene: TRBJ2-1
D gene: -
CDR3 protein: CSVGGGILWFF
CDR3 DNA: -

clone size: few
V gene: TRBV18
J gene: TRBJ1-2
D gene: TRBD1
CDR3 protein: CASSPRDSRAIGGYTF
CDR3 DNA: TGTGCCAGCTCACCTCGGGACAGCCGGGCGATCGGTGGCTACACCTTC

clone size: -
V gene: TRBV11-2
J gene: TRBJ2-1
D gene: -
CDR3 protein: CASSRPPGQDNEQFF
CDR3 DNA: TGTGCCAGCAGCCGCCCCCCGGGTCAGGACAATGAGCAGTTCTTC

clone size: -
V gene: TRBV4-3
J gene: TRBJ2-3
D gene: TRBD2
CDR3 protein: CASSQEVSGVVDTQYF
CDR3 DNA: TGCGCCAGCAGCCAAGAAGTTAGCGGGGTGGTAGATACGCAGTATTTT

clone size: few
V gene: TRBV24-1
J gene: TRBJ2-1
D gene: -
CDR3 protein: CATSDSPGYNFNEQFF
CDR3 DNA: TGTGCCACCAGTGATTCTCCCGGGTACAACTTCAATGAGCAGTTCTTC

clone size: -
V gene: TRBV6-2/TRBV6-3
J gene: TRBJ1-5
D gene: -
CDR3 protein: CASSPYVGGNQPQHF
CDR3 DNA: TGTGCCAGCAGTCCCTACGTGGGAGGCAATCAGCCCCAGCATTTT

clone size: few
V gene: TRBV11-1
J gene: TRBJ2-5
D gene: -
CDR3 protein: CATGGNQETQYF
CDR3 DNA: TGTGCCACTGGAGGGAACCAAGAGACCCAGTACTTC

clone size: few
V gene: TRBV20-1
J gene: TRBJ1-2
D gene: -
CDR3 protein: CSAGSIGGYTF
CDR3 DNA: TGCAGTGCTGGGAGCATCGGTGGCTACACCTTC

clone size: -
V gene: TRBV9
J gene: TRBJ2-3
D gene: TRBD2
CDR3 protein: CASSVAGGAADTQYF
CDR3 DNA: TGTGCCAGCAGCGTAGCCGGGGGGGCCGCAGATACGCAGTATTTT

clone size: few
V gene: TRBV7-2
J gene: TRBJ2-3
D gene: -
CDR3 protein: CASSLYGPRFTDTRYF
CDR3 DNA: TGTGCCAGCAGCTTATATGGACCTCGGTTCACAGATACGCGGTATTTT

clone size: -
V gene: TRBV6-1
J gene: TRBJ2-4
D gene: -
CDR3 protein: CASSEGQYF
CDR3 DNA: TGTGCCAGCAGTGAAGGCCAGTACTTC

clone size: -
V gene: TRBV25-1
J gene: TRBJ2-7
D gene: -
CDR3 protein: CASSEYGGGHSYEQYF
CDR3 DNA: TGTGCCAGCAGTGAATACGGAGGGGGCCACTCCTACGAGCAGTACTTC